Below are 4 T cell receptor beta chains sequenced from a single sample in a study of regulatory T cells in long-lasting Graves disease. Sample time point: persistent/refractory GD, antithyroid drugs over 5 years with positive TRAb. RNA from PBMCs was the source of the TCR library. HTBI primers from iRepertoire and Arm-PCR of CDR3 regions yielded the TCR beta libraries. From the multiplex PCR reads, TCRdb called clonotypes with MiXCR, one entry per CDR3 protein. This table holds 300,000 to 500,000 distinct CDR3 sequences, around 21% found once. The material was peripheral blood mononuclear cells (PBMCs), obtained when the disease was refractory, from a patient treated with antithyroid drugs. These receptor sequences come from a female donor with Graves disease.

This clonotype was seen only a few times. V is TRBV7-2 and J is TRBJ1-2, with D tentatively TRBD1 (6 bases). The germline gives CDR1 SGHTA, CDR2 FQGNSA. This CDR3 has 15 amino acids. V was pared by 5 bases and J by 2 bases, with 15 bases between. DNA for the CDR3: TGTGCCAGCAGCCAGGGGACGGGAGCCAACTATGGCTACACCTTC. As protein: CASSQGTGANYGYTF.

This clonotype has a handful of counts. V is TRBV7-8 and J is TRBJ1-1, with D unresolved. Germline V lookup: CDR1 SGHVS, CDR2 FQNEAQ. Trimming cost V 5 bases and J 6 bases, with 16 bases left between them. The length of the CDR3 is 14 residues. For the CDR3, the DNA is TGTGCCAGCAGCCCGGGTGATGGCACCGCTGAAGCTTTCTTT. This translates into CASSPGDGTAEAFF.

This clonotype appeared many times. The V call is TRBV11-2, the J call TRBJ1-2; 7 bases align to TRBD1. This CDR3 has 16 amino acids. V dropped 3 bases and J dropped 6; count of bases not matched to a gene: 13. Germline lookup yields CDR1 SGHAT and CDR2 FQNNGV. CDR3 in DNA: TGTGCCAGCAGCTTTCGTCAGGGGGAAGGTTCGGATGGCTACACCTTC. Translated: CASSFRQGEGSDGYTF.

This clonotype showed up many times. The V call is TRBV12-3 or TRBV12-4, the J call TRBJ2-7, with TRBD2 matching 7 bases. There are 12 residues in the CDR3. V was clipped by 6 bases and J by 2 bases; unmatched bases: 1. This CDR3 is CASRGGAYEQYF. The CDR3 nucleotides read TGTGCCAGCAGGGGGGGGGCCTACGAGCAGTACTTC.